Each of the 10 T cell receptor beta chains below was sequenced from the same sample in a study of response to subunit inactivated influenza vaccine. MiXCR, applied by TCRdb to the RT-PCR reads, yields one record per CDR3 protein. The data hold more than 200,000 distinct CDR3 sequences, with about 12% observed a single time. The material sequenced was non-naive T cells sorted from PBMCs, taken 14 days before vaccination. These receptors came from a man between 45 and 60 years old who received an inactivated influenza vaccine.

This clonotype was detected only a few times. The genes are TRBV20-1 and TRBJ1-4; the D gene is possibly TRBD1 (5 bases). Germline V CDR1 and CDR2: DFQATT, SNEGSKA (reference sequence). The CDR3 length is 13 residues. V shed 1 base and J shed 7 bases, with 10 bases lying between them. The DNA of the CDR3 is TGCAGTGCTAGAGGCGGGGCGTCTGAAAAACTGTTTTTT. Protein: CSARGGASEKLFF.

Ten or more counts support this clonotype. This chain uses TRBV7-9 with TRBJ2-3; 7 bases align to TRBD2. The germline gives CDR1 SEHNR, CDR2 FQNEAQ (reference sequence). The CDR3 runs to 14 residues. V was pared by 5 bases and J by 3 bases, with 5 bases of the junction left unmatched. CDR3 residues: CASSGRTSTDTQYF. CDR3 nucleotide sequence: TGTGCCAGCAGCGGCCGGACTAGTACAGATACGCAGTATTTT.

The chain uses TRBV4-1 and TRBJ2-5; no definite D call. The CDR3 loop spans 17 amino acids. Germline V gives CDR1 MGHRA, CDR2 YSYEKL. V was trimmed by 0 bases and J by 2 bases, leaving 16 bases between them. CDR3 sequence (DNA): TGCGCCAGCAGCCAAGAATTTAGCCAAACCCGACAAGAGACCCAGTACTTC. Translating gives CASSQEFSQTRQETQYF.

CDR3 amino acids: CASSLRTSGSADTQYF. The CDR3 nucleotides read TGTGCCAGCAGCTTAAGGACCAGCGGGAGTGCAGATACGCAGTATTTT. The V call is TRBV7-2, the J call TRBJ2-3; TRBD2 matches 8 bases. The germline gives CDR1 SGHTA, CDR2 FQGNSA. The length of the CDR3 is 16 residues. V lost 2 bases to trimming and J lost 4 bases; unmatched junction nucleotides: 8.

The chain recombines TRBV7-8 with TRBJ2-5; 9 nucleotides match TRBD1. The CDR3 sequence is 12 residues long. Germline CDR1 SGHVS, CDR2 FQNEAQ. Unmatched junction bases numbered 4, after V lost 1 base and J lost 13 bases. CDR3 sequence reads: CASSLGQGVLYF. The CDR3 DNA is TGTGCCAGCAGCTTAGGACAGGGGGTCTTGTACTTC.

Turning to this clonotype: A read error may produce the germline difference seen at one junction end. The genes are TRBV2 and TRBJ2-7; TRBD2 might be the D (6 bases). Germline-derived CDR1 and CDR2 are SNHLY and FYNNEI. CDR3 length: 17 residues. The CDR3 region is CASRMGLLWEATYEQCF. CDR3 sequence (DNA): TGTGCCAGCAGAATGGGACTCCTGTGGGAGGCGACCTACGAGCAGTGCTTC.

A word on this clonotype: With a much larger clone just one base away, this may be a read error. This chain links TRBV20-1 with TRBJ2-1; tentatively, D is TRBD1 (6 bases). CDR1 is DFQATT and CDR2 is SNEGSKA in the germline V gene (reference sequence). CDR3 length equals 16 residues. The CDR3 nucleotides are TGCTGTGCTAGAGCGTTAGAGGGGGTCAATTCAAATGAGCAGTTCTTC. This gives the protein CCARALEGVNSNEQFF.

In its sample, this clonotype was seen a few times. The rearrangement links TRBV10-3 to TRBJ2-2; TRBD1 matches 7 bases. The CDR3 runs to 13 residues. V was clipped by 6 bases and J by 4 bases; unmatched bases: 2. CDR1 ENHRY and CDR2 SYGVKD come from the germline V gene. The CDR3 DNA reads TGTGCCATCAGGTCAGGGGGCACCGGGGAGCTGTTTTTT. It encodes CAIRSGGTGELFF.

The rearrangement uses TRBV6-1 and TRBJ2-2, with 8 bases identical to TRBD2. After removal of 11 bases from V and 4 bases from J, the junction contained 9 bases not matched to a gene. Germline assignment: CDR1 MNHNS and CDR2 SASEGT. This CDR3 comprises 14 residues. This CDR3 reads CAGGERGLTGELFF. The CDR3 DNA is TGTGCCGGGGGAGAGCGGGGGCTCACCGGGGAGCTGTTTTTT.

In regard to this clonotype: This could be a read error, since a much larger clone is one nucleotide away. The genes are TRBV6-1 and TRBJ1-2; D possibly corresponds to TRBD1 (6 bases). CDR3 length equals 13 residues. Germline V lookup: CDR1 MNHNS, CDR2 SASEGT. This chain's CDR3 is CACSEQGGDGYTF. The CDR3 region has the DNA TGTGCCTGCAGTGAACAGGGCGGCGATGGCTACACCTTC.